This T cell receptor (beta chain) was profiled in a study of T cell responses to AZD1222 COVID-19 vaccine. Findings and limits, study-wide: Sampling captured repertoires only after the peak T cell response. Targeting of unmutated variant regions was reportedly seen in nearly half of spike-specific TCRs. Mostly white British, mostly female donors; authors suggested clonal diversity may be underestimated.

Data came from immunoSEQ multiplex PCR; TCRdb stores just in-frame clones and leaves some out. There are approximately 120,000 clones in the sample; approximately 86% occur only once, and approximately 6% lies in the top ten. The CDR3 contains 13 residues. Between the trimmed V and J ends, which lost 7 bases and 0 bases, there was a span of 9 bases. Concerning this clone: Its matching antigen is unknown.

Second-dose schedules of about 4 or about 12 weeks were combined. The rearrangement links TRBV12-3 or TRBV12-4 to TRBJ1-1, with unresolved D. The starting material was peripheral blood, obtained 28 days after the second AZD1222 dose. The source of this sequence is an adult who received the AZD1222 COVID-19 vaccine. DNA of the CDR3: TGTGCCAGCACCCAGGAGATGAACACTGAAGCTTTCTTT. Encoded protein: CASTQEMNTEAFF.